Shown below are 24 T cell receptor beta chains from a single sample sequenced in a study of T cells after yellow fever vaccination. TCRdb analysed the 5' RACE reads with MiXCR anew, one entry per CDR3 protein. Found here are approximately 610,000 distinct CDR3 sequences, around 17% of them singletons; the top ten hold 17%. The source was PBMCs, collected more than 4 days after the first yellow fever vaccination. Every receptor here comes from a man younger than 35 who received the YFV17D yellow fever vaccine.

V is TRBV4-1 and J is TRBJ1-4; D not resolved. The CDR3 sequence is 21 residues long. The germline gives CDR1 MGHRA, CDR2 YSYEKL. The V end lost 0 bases, the J end lost 7 bases, and 30 bases lay between the germline ends. CDR3 residues: CASSQDLRGPIARPGGEKLFF. The CDR3, as DNA: TGCGCCAGCAGCCAAGATCTTAGAGGTCCAATTGCTAGACCGGGAGGTGAAAAACTGTTTTTT.

With regard to this clonotype: A read error may produce the germline difference seen at one junction end. V usage is TRBV5-1 and J usage is TRBJ2-5; 7 positions agree with TRBD2. The germline V gene encodes CDR1 SGHRS and CDR2 YFSETQ. The CDR3 spans 14 residues. The CDR3 reads CASSLDPRGSTRYF. The CDR3 DNA sequence: TGCGCCAGCAGCTTGGATCCGCGGGGGTCGACCCGGTACTTC.

The chain links TRBV18 to TRBJ2-3, with D tentatively TRBD2 (6 bases). V dropped 0 bases and J dropped 8 bases, with 18 bases sitting between them. The CDR3 runs to 16 residues. Germline-derived CDR1 and CDR2 are KGHSH and LQKENI. In DNA, the CDR3 is TGTGCCAGCTCACCACCTTCTAGCGAGGGTGTAGGTACGCAGTATTTT. This sequence encodes CASSPPSSEGVGTQYF.

This chain uses TRBV3-1 with TRBJ1-2; 7 bases agree with TRBD1. The V segment lost 0 bases and the J segment 8 bases; nucleotides outside the gene matches: 9. Germline V gives CDR1 LGHDT, CDR2 YNNKEL (reference sequence). CDR3 length equals 15 residues. CDR3 sequence: CASSQDRGQGRGYTF. CDR3 DNA sequence: TGTGCCAGCAGCCAAGATAGGGGGCAGGGGAGAGGCTACACCTTC.

This clonotype has more than one count but fewer than ten. The genes are TRBV11-3 and TRBJ2-1; perhaps TRBD1 as D (6 bases). Germline V gene data show CDR1 as SGHNT and CDR2 as YENEEA. The CDR3 is 13 amino acids. Trimming cost V 5 bases and J 6 bases, with 11 bases left between them. CDR3 coding DNA: TGTGCCAGCAGCCCTACGGACAGCAATGAGCAGTTCTTC. Translation: CASSPTDSNEQFF.

For the CDR3, the DNA is TGTGCCAGCAGTGGGGATTTACAGATCTACGAGCAGTACGTC. Translated: CASSGDLQIYEQYV. The gene calls are TRBV2 and TRBJ2-7; D call uncertain. This CDR3 region has 14 residues. Germline CDR1 and CDR2: SNHLY and FYNNEI. With 4 bases removed from V and 3 bases from J, the gap between germline ends came to 13 bases.

J is TRBJ2-1 and V is TRBV11-1; 8 bases map to TRBD1. V trimming: 5 bases; J trimming: 8 bases; junction bases outside the gene matches: 8. Germline V lookup: CDR1 SGHAT, CDR2 FQDESV (reference sequence). The CDR3 has 14 amino acids. The CDR3 region has the DNA TGTGCCAGCAGCGTTAGACAGGGGTTACATGAGCAGTTCTTC. It is translated as CASSVRQGLHEQFF.

Only a few counts were recorded for this clonotype. The rearrangement uses TRBV7-9 and TRBJ2-3; tentatively, D is TRBD2 (5 bases). With 4 bases removed from V and 10 bases from J, the gap between germline ends came to 12 bases. This CDR3 comprises 12 residues. Germline loops: CDR1 SEHNR, CDR2 FQNEAQ (reference sequence). The CDR3 sequence is CASSSDPGAQYF. In DNA form, the CDR3 reads TGTGCCAGCAGCTCGGACCCCGGGGCGCAGTATTTT.

The chain has TRBV19 and TRBJ2-7, with D unresolved. Trimming took 6 bases from V and 1 from J, leaving 10 bases between them. The CDR3 consists of 13 residues. Germline assignment: CDR1 LNHDA and CDR2 SQIVND (reference sequence). The CDR3 region is CASSIGPSYEQYF. The DNA of the CDR3 is TGTGCCAGTAGCATCGGACCGTCCTACGAGCAGTACTTC.

This sequence joins TRBV6-1 and TRBJ1-1, with a tentative D call TRBD1 (5 bases). The CDR3 loop spans 15 amino acids. V was pared by 9 bases and J by 10 bases, with 27 bases between. Looked up from germline, CDR1 is MNHNS and CDR2 is SASEGT. The DNA of the CDR3 is TGTGCCAGTTCCGAACCCCGTACAGGATTGTGGAGAGCTTTCTTT. Amino acid sequence: CASSEPRTGLWRAFF.

CDR3 sequence: CASTGGGQGARNEQFF. DNA of the CDR3: TGTGCCAGCACCGGAGGTGGACAGGGGGCGAGGAATGAGCAGTTCTTC. This chain joins TRBV28 and TRBJ2-1; 11 positions match TRBD1. Germline V gives CDR1 MDHEN, CDR2 SYDVKM. This CDR3 is 16 amino acids long. J lost 7 bases, V lost 7 bases, and 12 bases had no gene match.

The V call is TRBV5-8, the J call TRBJ2-6; 11 bases align to TRBD1. Germline CDR1 SGHTS, CDR2 YDEGEE. The J segment lost 0 bases and the V segment lost 3 bases, leaving 2 bases of the junction unmatched. The CDR3 is 17 amino acids. The CDR3 protein is CASSSGTGGSGANVLTF. The CDR3 nucleotides are TGTGCCAGCAGCTCCGGGACAGGGGGCTCTGGGGCCAACGTCCTGACTTTC.

This clonotype showed up just a few times. The chain couples TRBV29-1 to TRBJ2-7, with 7 positions matching TRBD1. The CDR3 runs to 13 residues. In germline, CDR1 is SQVTM, CDR2 ANQGSEA. Trimming at V came to 7 bases and at J to 0 bases, leaving 6 bases not matched to a gene. The CDR3 region has the DNA TGCAGCGCAACAGGGGACAGCTCCTACGAGCAGTACGTC. This encodes CSATGDSSYEQYV.

There are a few counts of this clonotype. This sequence joins TRBV3-1 and TRBJ2-4; no definite D call. The V gene's germline CDR1 is LGHDT and CDR2 YNNKEL (reference sequence). There are 15 residues in the CDR3. V lost 1 base, J lost 0 bases, and 7 bases lay in between. The CDR3 sequence: CASSQGVGAKNIQYF. CDR3 DNA sequence: TGTGCCAGCAGCCAAGGGGTCGGAGCCAAAAACATTCAGTACTTC. Complete variable domain (other parts from reference TRBV3-1 and TRBJ2-4): DTAVSQTPKYLVTQMGNDKSIKCEQNLGHDTMYWYKQDSKKFLKIMFSYNNKELIINETVPNRFSPKSPDKAHLNLHINSLELGDSAVYFCASSQGVGAKNIQYFGAGTRLSVL.

The chain joins TRBV7-2 to TRBJ1-3; no reliable D call. The germline V and J ends were trimmed by 5 bases and 3 bases, with 11 bases remaining between them. The CDR3 extends over 14 amino acids. CDR1 and CDR2 (germline): SGHTA, FQGNSA. CDR3 sequence: CASSIDAGGNTIYF. The DNA for the CDR3 is TGTGCCAGCAGCATAGACGCTGGTGGAAACACCATATATTTT.

This clonotype was detected a few times. The chain joins TRBV18 to TRBJ2-7; D may be TRBD1 (6 bases). V gave up 6 bases and J gave up 12 bases, with 21 bases separating them. Germline V gives CDR1 KGHSH, CDR2 LQKENI. This CDR3 region has 13 residues. This CDR3 is CASSQLAGTPGYV. CDR3 DNA: TGTGCCAGCTCTCAGCTGGCCGGGACACCAGGGTACGTC.

This clonotype has just a few counts. This chain joins TRBV24-1 and TRBJ1-1; D might be TRBD1 (5 bases). The CDR3 loop spans 13 amino acids. V was clipped by 10 bases and J by 1 base, with 12 bases between them. Germline-derived CDR1 and CDR2 are KGHDR and SFDVKD. Here the CDR3 reads CATQGHSNTEAFF. The CDR3 nucleotides read TGTGCCACACAAGGACACTCGAACACTGAAGCTTTCTTT.

J is TRBJ1-3 and V is TRBV4-3; D call uncertain. The CDR3 consists of 15 residues. The V gene lost 1 base and the J gene lost 4 bases, with 11 bases spanning the gap. In germline, CDR1 is LGHNA, CDR2 YSLEER. The CDR3 here is CASSQGQAIGNTIYF. The CDR3 DNA reads TGCGCCAGCAGCCAAGGCCAAGCTATAGGAAACACCATATATTTT.

This clonotype has a handful of counts. The chain recombines TRBV4-2 with TRBJ2-2; 8 bases are shared with TRBD2. The CDR3 is 16 amino acids. The germline gives CDR1 LGHNA, CDR2 YNFKEQ. V dropped 5 bases and J dropped 3; count of bases not matched to a gene: 8. In nucleotides, the CDR3 is TGTGCCAGCAGCGACCTGGGGCGGGGGGACACCGGGGAGCTGTTTTTT. Its protein is CASSDLGRGDTGELFF.

This clonotype was found a few times. The chain joins TRBV23-1 to TRBJ2-7, with 10 bases matching TRBD1. TRBV23-1 is an open reading frame whose function is uncertain. CDR3 length: 15 amino acids. Trimming removed 8 bases from V and 6 bases from J; junction bases left unmatched: 13. Here the CDR3 DNA reads TGCGCCAGCGGACCTTGTCCCGGGACAGGGGCCGAGCAGTACGTC. This codes for CASGPCPGTGAEQYV.

This rearrangement joins TRBV12-3 or TRBV12-4 to TRBJ1-6; D remains unclear. The CDR3 loop spans 14 amino acids. Trimming took off 3 bases at V and 9 bases at J, with 12 bases between the two ends. CDR3 sequence (DNA): TGTGCCAGCAGTTTGCCGGGCGGTGTTTCACCCCTCCACTTT. It codes for CASSLPGGVSPLHF.

The gene calls are TRBV30 and TRBJ2-7; 7 bases match TRBD1. CDR1 is GTSNPN, CDR2 SVGIG, per germline (reference sequence). The V segment lost 5 bases and the J segment 7 bases; nucleotides outside the gene matches: 11. This CDR3 region has 13 residues. In DNA, the CDR3 is TGTGCCTGGCAAGACAGGGAAGGTCCGGAGCAGTACTTC. Protein product: CAWQDREGPEQYF.

V usage is TRBV12-3 or TRBV12-4 and J usage is TRBJ1-1; D uncertain. V shed 6 bases and J shed 3 bases, with 11 bases lying between them. The CDR3 sequence is 13 residues long. CDR3 sequence (DNA): TGTGCCAGCAGCGGAGGTCGGCACACTGAAGCTTTCTTT. It is translated as CASSGGRHTEAFF.

V gene TRBV6-2 or TRBV6-3 combines with J gene TRBJ2-7; weak D call: TRBD2 (7 bases). Trimming removed 8 bases from V and 4 bases from J, with 15 bases in between. The CDR3 length is 13 residues. Germline V gives CDR1 MNHEY, CDR2 SVGEGT. The CDR3 bases are TGTGCCAGCGGGAGCGGGACAACATACGAGCAGTACGTC. Translated: CASGSGTTYEQYV.